A single sample gave rise to the 30 T cell receptor beta chains below, sequenced in a study of shared clonotypes between healthy human individuals. Naivety among CD8 cells was defined by CD45RO negativity and positive CCR7 selection, thereby excluding terminally differentiated effector memory CD45RA+ cells. Some clones are missing from TCRdb's copy, which holds only in-frame ones; the method was immunoSEQ multiplex PCR. The sample consists of millions of clones, less than 95% of them appearing once. The sample was naive CD8+ T cells sorted from blood. Source of these receptors: a man younger than 35 in good health.

The chain links TRBV5-5 to TRBJ2-1, with D perhaps TRBD2 (5 bases). The V gene lost 1 base and the J gene lost 3 bases, with 8 bases spanning the gap. The CDR3 has 14 amino acids. Germline lookup yields CDR1 SGHKS and CDR2 YYEKEE (reference sequence). The CDR3 DNA reads TGTGCCAGCAGCTTGAGGGAGAACTACAATGAGCAGTTCTTC. It encodes CASSLRENYNEQFF.

The genes are TRBV27 and TRBJ2-1, with 7 nucleotides matching TRBD2. The CDR3 length is 14 residues. Germline V CDR1 and CDR2: MNHEY, SMNVEV (reference sequence). V was pared by 6 bases and J by 0 bases, with 2 bases of the junction left unmatched. The CDR3 loop reads CASRPGGSYNEQFF. The CDR3 DNA sequence: TGTGCCAGCAGACCGGGAGGCTCCTACAATGAGCAGTTCTTC.

Details on this clone: The identical CDR3 is also encoded by other nucleotide sequences in the sample. The chain has TRBV6-5 and TRBJ2-7, with D tentatively TRBD2 (5 bases). V lost 5 bases and J 3 bases, leaving 8 bases between the germline ends. The germline CDR1 and CDR2 sequences are MNHEY and SVGAGI. CDR3 length: 12 amino acids. The CDR3 loop is CASSREGYEQYF. The CDR3 DNA sequence: TGTGCCAGCAGTCGGGAAGGCTACGAGCAGTACTTC.

A note on this clone: The junction and the germline gene differ at one end; a read error may be behind it. The V gene is TRBV7-8, the J gene TRBJ2-3; D uncertain. In germline, CDR1 is SGHVS, CDR2 FQNEAQ. This CDR3 spans 14 amino acids. In DNA form, the CDR3 reads TGTGCCGGCAGCTTGGGATGGGAAGCAGATACGCAGTATTTT. Amino acid sequence: CAGSLGWEADTQYF.

The chain links TRBV4-3 to TRBJ2-3; TRBD2 is a possible D gene (6 bases). Trimming pared 0 bases from V and 1 base from J, leaving 11 bases between. The CDR3 has 16 amino acids. CDR1 and CDR2 (germline): LGHNA, YSLEER. The CDR3 sequence is CASSQDEASGTDTQYF. CDR3 sequence (DNA): TGCGCCAGCAGCCAAGACGAGGCTAGCGGCACAGATACGCAGTATTTT.

This chain joins TRBV7-8 and TRBJ2-2; 8 bases are shared with TRBD2. The J segment lost 0 bases and the V segment lost 5 bases, leaving 5 bases of the junction unmatched. The CDR3 totals 16 residues. CDR1 SGHVS and CDR2 FQNEAQ come from the germline V gene. CDR3 in DNA: TGTGCCAGCAGCCATGTGACTAGCGCGAACACCGGGGAGCTGTTTTTT. The encoded protein is CASSHVTSANTGELFF.

This rearrangement joins TRBV5-5 to TRBJ2-7; 12 bases match TRBD2. The CDR3 sequence is 15 residues long. CDR1 and CDR2 (germline): SGHKS, YYEKEE (reference sequence). Trimming at V came to 3 bases and at J to 5 bases, leaving 6 bases not matched to a gene. The CDR3 DNA is TGTGCCAGCAGCTGGGGACTAGCGGGCTCGAACGAGCAGTACTTC. It codes for CASSWGLAGSNEQYF.

This clone was counted a few times. CDR3 sequence reads: CASSLAEVPYEQYF. The DNA for the CDR3 is TGTGCCAGCAGCTTGGCGGAGGTACCCTACGAGCAGTACTTC. The chain employs TRBV5-6 and TRBJ2-7; tentative D call: TRBD2 (5 bases). The CDR3 loop spans 14 amino acids. Germline V CDR1 and CDR2: SGHDT, YYEEEE. Trimming shortened V by 0 bases and J by 2 bases, and 9 bases separated the two germline ends.

The rearrangement joins TRBV5-8 to TRBJ1-2; D gene uncertain. With 1 base removed from V and 1 base from J, the gap between germline ends came to 11 bases. Germline V gene lookup returns CDR1 SGHTS and CDR2 YDEGEE. The CDR3 consists of 15 residues. CDR3 sequence: CASSLPALLNYGYTF. The CDR3 DNA follows: TGTGCCAGCAGCTTGCCGGCTCTCCTTAACTATGGCTACACCTTC.

The genes are TRBV27 and TRBJ2-5; D gene uncertain. This CDR3 is built from 14 residues. V lost 1 base, J lost 5 bases, and 11 bases lay in between. CDR1 is MNHEY, CDR2 SMNVEV, per germline (reference sequence). The CDR3 region is CASSLWGRMETQYF. As DNA, the CDR3 is TGTGCCAGCAGTTTATGGGGTAGAATGGAGACCCAGTACTTC.

The chain recombines TRBV27 with TRBJ1-2, with 7 bases matching TRBD1. The CDR3 has 13 amino acids. Trimming took 2 bases from V and 9 from J; bases not matched to a gene: 6. Germline V gives CDR1 MNHEY, CDR2 SMNVEV (reference sequence). As DNA, the CDR3 is TGTGCCAGCAGTTTAGAGACAGGGACGAGCTACACCTTC. Translation gives CASSLETGTSYTF.

Concerning this clone itself: Different DNA sequences within this sample yield the same CDR3. V and J are TRBV27 and TRBJ1-3; no definite D call. V gave up 5 bases and J gave up 2 bases, with 10 bases separating them. Germline V gives CDR1 MNHEY, CDR2 SMNVEV (reference sequence). The CDR3 loop spans 14 amino acids. The CDR3 loop reads CASSPGIAGNTIYF. In DNA, the CDR3 is TGTGCCAGCAGTCCCGGGATCGCTGGAAACACCATATATTTT.

This clone was detected only once. The V gene is TRBV7-8, the J gene TRBJ2-2, with 13 bases matching TRBD2. The germline CDR1 and CDR2 sequences are SGHVS and FQNEAQ. CDR3 length: 17 residues. Germline trimming cut 4 bases from V and 4 bases from J; bases unmatched to any gene: 6. The CDR3 DNA reads TGTGCCAGCAGCTCCGGACTAGCGGGAGTCCCCACCGGGGAGCTGTTTTTT. Translated: CASSSGLAGVPTGELFF.

In the case of this clone: Other nucleotide sequences in the sample specify the same CDR3. The chain uses TRBV19 and TRBJ2-7, with D maybe TRBD2 (6 bases). CDR3 length equals 13 residues. CDR1 is LNHDA, CDR2 SQIVND, per germline (reference sequence). Trimming took off 2 bases at V and 2 bases at J, with 7 bases between the two ends. CDR3 coding DNA: TGTGCCAGTAGTATAACGGGAGCCTACGAGCAGTACTTC. It encodes CASSITGAYEQYF.

The V call is TRBV19, the J call TRBJ2-1, with TRBD1 identical over 7 bases. Trimming cost V 0 bases and J 3 bases; bases outside gene matches: 5. Germline assignment: CDR1 LNHDA and CDR2 SQIVND (reference sequence). CDR3 size: 16 residues. The CDR3 region is CASSIDSSGGYNEQFF. In DNA form, the CDR3 reads TGTGCCAGTAGTATAGATTCATCAGGGGGCTACAATGAGCAGTTCTTC.

The CDR3 DNA reads TGTGCCAGCAGCTTAACAGAGACCCAGTACTTC. Its translation: CASSLTETQYF. The J gene is TRBJ2-5, the V gene TRBV13; D not certain. Looked up from germline, CDR1 is PRHDT and CDR2 is FYEKMQ (reference sequence). V lost 2 bases, J lost 4 bases, and 2 bases lay in between. This CDR3 has 11 amino acids.

The CDR3 DNA is TGTGCCAGCAGCCAAGAGGGGGGTCTCTCCTACGAGCAGTACTTC. This sequence encodes CASSQEGGLSYEQYF. V is TRBV7-6 and J is TRBJ2-7; either TRBD1 or TRBD2 may supply D (6 bases each). This CDR3 comprises 15 residues. Between the trimmed V and J ends, which lost 5 bases and 0 bases, there was a span of 14 bases. The germline gives CDR1 SGHVS, CDR2 FNYEAQ. The whole variable domain, filled in from reference TRBV7-6 and TRBJ2-7, reads GAGVSQSPRYKVTKRGQDVALRCDPISGHVSLYWYRQALGQGPEFLTYFNYEAQQDKSGLPNDRFSAERPEGSISTLTIQRTEQRDSAMYRCASSQEGGLSYEQYFGPGTRLTVT.

A single count supports this clone. The chain has TRBV27 and TRBJ2-7; 7 bases agree with TRBD1. Trimming took 5 bases from V and 2 from J; bases not matched to a gene: 12. CDR1 and CDR2 (germline): MNHEY, SMNVEV (reference sequence). The CDR3 contains 16 residues. This CDR3 is CASSQSQGTVTYEQYF. The DNA for the CDR3 is TGTGCCAGCAGTCAATCCCAAGGGACAGTCACCTACGAGCAGTACTTC.

About this clone itself: Additional DNA sequences in this sample encode the identical CDR3. The genes are TRBV27 and TRBJ1-2, with D maybe TRBD1 (6 bases). V shed 5 bases and J shed 2 bases, with 15 bases lying between them. This CDR3 has 15 residues. Per germline, CDR1 MNHEY and CDR2 SMNVEV (reference sequence). The CDR3 nucleotides read TGTGCCAGCAGTCCAGGGCCGGGGGCGAACTATGGCTACACCTTC. Translation: CASSPGPGANYGYTF.

The rearrangement joins TRBV5-1 to TRBJ2-1; 8 positions match TRBD2. The CDR3 consists of 14 residues. The trim removed 4 bases at V and 7 bases at J, leaving 7 bases unmatched. Germline V CDR1 and CDR2: SGHRS, YFSETQ. The CDR3 DNA reads as TGCGCCAGCAGCAGGTCTAGCGGGTGGAATGAGCAGTTCTTC. It encodes CASSRSSGWNEQFF. Complete variable domain (other parts from reference TRBV5-1 and TRBJ2-1): KAGVTQTPRYLIKTRGQQVTLSCSPISGHRSVSWYQQTPGQGLQFLFEYFSETQRNKGNFPGRFSGRQFSNSRSEMNVSTLELGDSALYLCASSRSSGWNEQFFGPGTRLTVL.

V is TRBV5-5 and J is TRBJ1-2; 12 bases match TRBD1. V dropped 4 bases and J dropped 5; count of bases not matched to a gene: 6. Germline-derived CDR1 and CDR2 are SGHKS and YYEKEE (reference sequence). The CDR3 runs to 15 residues. CDR3 loop: CASSPGTGGRYGYTF. The CDR3 DNA reads TGTGCCAGCAGCCCCGGGACAGGGGGCAGGTATGGCTACACCTTC. The entire variable domain, with the rest obtained from reference TRBV5-5 and TRBJ1-2, is as follows: DAGVTQSPTHLIKTRGQQVTLRCSPISGHKSVSWYQQVLGQGPQFIFQYYEKEERGRGNFPDRFSARQFPNYSSELNVNALLLGDSALYLCASSPGTGGRYGYTFGSGTRLTVV.

The rearrangement links TRBV5-6 to TRBJ1-3; D not certain. With 1 base removed from V and 8 bases from J, the gap between germline ends came to 13 bases. This CDR3 has 14 residues. Per the germline V gene, CDR1 is SGHDT and CDR2 is YYEEEE. Here the CDR3 DNA reads TGTGCCAGCAGCTTGTTTCCAGACCCTTACACCATATATTTT. This encodes CASSLFPDPYTIYF.

The chain combines TRBV4-1 with TRBJ1-1; D remains unclear. From germline, CDR1 is MGHRA and CDR2 YSYEKL. This CDR3 comprises 11 residues. V was trimmed by 0 bases and J by 10 bases, leaving 6 bases between them. CDR3 amino acids: CASSQDPRAFF. As DNA, the CDR3 is TGCGCCAGCAGCCAAGATCCCAGAGCTTTCTTT.

The chain uses TRBV20-1 and TRBJ2-7, with a weak D call TRBD2 (5 bases). Germline V CDR1 and CDR2: DFQATT, SNEGSKA (reference sequence). Trimming removed 3 bases at V and 6 bases at J, with 6 bases between. The CDR3 runs to 10 residues. CDR3 amino acids: CSARRAEQYF. The DNA for the CDR3 is TGCAGTGCTAGGAGGGCCGAGCAGTACTTC.

The rearrangement links TRBV5-1 to TRBJ1-1; unclear D gene. Per germline, CDR1 SGHRS and CDR2 YFSETQ. The CDR3 extends over 15 amino acids. V gave up 0 bases and J gave up 1 base, with 10 bases separating them. CDR3 sequence reads: CASSLDWVGNTEAFF. CDR3 DNA: TGCGCCAGCAGCTTGGATTGGGTCGGGAACACTGAAGCTTTCTTT.

This clone was counted a single time. The chain is built from TRBV13 and TRBJ2-7; D uncertain. Germline-derived CDR1 and CDR2 are PRHDT and FYEKMQ (reference sequence). V was clipped by 4 bases and J by 4 bases, with 11 bases between them. CDR3 size: 13 residues. CDR3: CASSSRAIYEQYF. The CDR3 DNA reads TGTGCCAGCAGCTCTCGCGCTATTTACGAGCAGTACTTC.

J is TRBJ1-6 and V is TRBV10-2; D perhaps matches TRBD1 (6 bases). The CDR3 consists of 11 residues. V lost 7 bases to trimming and J lost 14 bases, with 12 bases between them. CDR1 and CDR2 from the germline V gene are WSHSY and SAAADI. The DNA of the CDR3 is TGCGCCAGCAACTCGGGGGCGACCCTCCACTTT. Protein product: CASNSGATLHF.

The rearrangement joins TRBV11-2 to TRBJ1-2; TRBD1 might be the D (6 bases). V dropped 2 bases and J dropped 2 bases, with 18 bases sitting between them. CDR3 length equals 17 residues. CDR1 and CDR2 from the germline V gene are SGHAT and FQNNGV. CDR3 in amino acids: CASSLSSPGHRNYGYTF. The CDR3, as DNA: TGTGCCAGCAGCTTATCCTCCCCGGGACACAGAAACTATGGCTACACCTTC.

This chain connects TRBV11-2 to TRBJ2-1; 9 bases align to TRBD2. From germline, CDR1 is SGHAT and CDR2 FQNNGV. The CDR3 spans 18 residues. The trim removed 5 bases at V and 0 bases at J, leaving 11 bases unmatched. The CDR3 DNA sequence: TGTGCCAGCAGCCAGACTAGCGGTTACCCCAGCTCCTACAATGAGCAGTTCTTC. This codes for CASSQTSGYPSSYNEQFF.

V is TRBV6-1 and J is TRBJ1-1; unclear D gene. The CDR3 sequence is 12 residues long. Germline CDR1 is MNHNS and CDR2 is SASEGT. Trimming took 5 bases from V and 6 from J, leaving 10 bases between them. This CDR3 reads CASSITTAEAFF. For the CDR3, the DNA is TGTGCCAGCAGTATAACAACGGCTGAAGCTTTCTTT.